This T cell receptor (beta chain) was observed in a study of T cell repertoires in cytomegalovirus infection. For the study at large: Matching HLA type, along with CMV infection, was indicated by public TCR beta signatures. Whole-study results and caveats: Cumulated frequencies of public TCR beta families served to identify carriers of CMV plus the relevant HLA.

This CDR3 has 13 residues. The germline CDR1 and CDR2 sequences are SGHTA and FQGTGA. Trimming took off 5 bases at V and 1 base at J, with 8 bases between the two ends. TCRdb fed the reads into MiXCR, producing one record per CDR3 protein. Of 250,000 to 300,000 distinct CDR3 sequences listed, roughly 26% are singletons. On this clonotype: Its antigen is not identified.

Sequencing was carried out using PBMCs. The clonotype comes from a human donor in good health (CMV status not recorded). Some clones in this sample may be carry-over from other donors' samples. The rearrangement joins TRBV7-3 to TRBJ2-5; D gene uncertain. The CDR3 sequence: CASSPRPQETQYF. DNA of the CDR3: TGTGCCAGCAGCCCACGTCCCCAAGAGACCCAGTACTTC. The variable domain in full, completed from reference TRBV7-3 and TRBJ2-5, reads GAGVSQTPSNKVTEKGKYVELRCDPISGHTALYWYRQSLGQGPEFLIYFQGTGAADDSGLPNDRFFAVRPEGSVSTLKIQRTERGDSAVYLCASSPRPQETQYFGPGTRLLVL.